This T cell receptor (beta chain) is from a study of PD-1 blockade in classical Hodgkin lymphoma. All the patients suffered relapse after autologous stem cell transplantation, and brentuximab vedotin exposure differed. The table came from immunoSEQ multiplex PCR; TCRdb's copy has only in-frame clones and leaves some out. Of almost 100,000 clones in the sample, 80% to 95% were seen once. The TCR was taken from a human donor with classical Hodgkin lymphoma. The sequenced sample was peripheral blood mononuclear cells (PBMCs), obtained at baseline.

CDR3 nucleotide sequence: TGTGCCAGTAGTATAGAGGTAATCGGACAGGGGTCGAGGAACGGCAATCAGCCCCAGCATTTT. It specifies CASSIEVIGQGSRNGNQPQHF. The gene calls are TRBV19 and TRBJ1-5; 9 bases align to TRBD1. Germline V lookup: CDR1 LNHDA, CDR2 SQIVND (reference sequence). The CDR3 runs 21 residues. Losses at the gene ends were 0 bases for V and 2 bases for J; bases not matched to a gene: 17. The full variable domain, rest sourced from reference TRBV19 and TRBJ1-5, is DGGITQSPKYLFRKEGQNVTLSCEQNLNHDAMYWYRQDPGQGLRLIYYSQIVNDFQKGDIAEGYSVSREKKESFPLTVTSAQKNPTAFYLCASSIEVIGQGSRNGNQPQHFGDGTRLSIL.